This T cell receptor beta chain was found in a study of blood T cell repertoires in COVID-19. TCRdb's table, derived via immunoSEQ multiplex PCR, lists solely in-frame clones and lacks some. Found here are 100,000 to 150,000 clones, roughly 90% of them singletons; the top ten hold around 2.3%. V trimming: 3 bases; J trimming: 4 bases; junction bases outside the gene matches: 5. Germline V CDR1 and CDR2: SGHVS, FQNEAQ. CDR3 length: 14 amino acids. This chain connects TRBV7-8 to TRBJ1-2; TRBD1 matches 7 bases. The sample was PBMCs or T cells enriched from blood (not recorded which). The receptor was derived from a woman between 50 and 59 years old who had recovered from COVID-19. The chain's CDR3 is CASSFDREVYGYTF. The CDR3 DNA sequence: TGTGCCAGCAGCTTTGACAGGGAAGTCTATGGCTACACCTTC.